A selection of T cell receptor beta chains follows, all from one sample in a study of CD8 T cells in Susac syndrome. One entry per CDR3 protein, called by TCRdb with MiXCR from the immunoSEQ multiplex PCR reads. The profile covers some 300,000 distinct CDR3 sequences, with approximately 85% appearing a single time and 0.2% to 0.25% taken by the ten largest. Sequenced material: CD8+ T cells from PBMCs. The receptors were gathered from a human donor with multiple sclerosis. The CDR3 runs from the conserved cysteine through the conserved F or W. Each record gives: V gene, D gene, J gene, CDR3 length, CDR3 DNA, CDR3 protein. D genes are given only for firm matches.

TRBV5-1	NA	TRBJ2-1	16	TGCGCCAGCAGTTCACCCGACTCTGGGGACTACAATGAGCAGTTCTTC	CASSSPDSGDYNEQFF
TRBV7-2	NA	TRBJ1-4	18	TGTGCCAGCAGCTCGGCGGGCCCCGGAGGGGGGGAAAATGAAAAACTGTTTTTT	CASSSAGPGGGENEKLFF
TRBV19	NA	TRBJ2-1	14	TGTGCCAGTAGTCGCGGAGGGAATGTCGATGAGCAGTTCTTC	CASSRGGNVDEQFF
TRBV27	NA	TRBJ2-7	14	TGTGCCAGCAGTTTCGCTAGTGACTCCTACGAGCAGTACTTC	CASSFASDSYEQYF
TRBV19	NA	TRBJ2-2	14	TGTGCCAGCACAGGTTTACTGAACACCGGGGAGCTGTTTTTT	CASTGLLNTGELFF
TRBV12-3/TRBV12-4	NA	TRBJ1-5	18	TGTGCCAGCAGTTTGTACCCCCTAGAGACTCGGGACGATCAGCCCCAGCTTTTT	CASSLYPLETRDDQPQLF
TRBV20-1	NA	TRBJ2-7	13	TGCAGTGCTAGAGCGGCCACCGCCTACGAGCAGTACTTC	CSARAATAYEQYF
TRBV6-6	NA	TRBJ2-7	13	TGTGCCAGCAGTTATGACGGACTCTACGAGCAGTACTTC	CASSYDGLYEQYF
TRBV7-9	TRBD2	TRBJ2-1	13	TGTGCCAGCAGCGGGGGGGAGCGGGGTGAGCAGTTCTTC	CASSGGERGEQFF
TRBV5-6	NA	TRBJ1-1	16	TGTGCCAGCACCCTAATCCCCGGCCAGTCGAACACTGAAGCTTTCTTT	CASTLIPGQSNTEAFF
TRBV2	TRBD2	TRBJ2-7	15	TGTGCCAGCAGTGTGGCTAGCGGGACCACCTACGAGCAGTACTTC	CASSVASGTTYEQYF
TRBV6-5	TRBD2	TRBJ2-1	16	TGTGCCAGCAGCTACAACCGGGCTAGCGGGAGGGATGAGCAGTTCTTC	CASSYNRASGRDEQFF
TRBV28	NA	TRBJ2-1	16	TGTGCCAGCAGCCACGAAAGGGCAGGGGCGAGGAATGAGCAGTTCTTC	CASSHERAGARNEQFF
TRBV4-1	TRBD2	TRBJ2-3	14	TGCGCCAGCGCGTCGGGGGGGCGGACAGATACGCAGTATTTT	CASASGGRTDTQYF
TRBV28	TRBD2	TRBJ2-7	18	TGTGCCAGCAGTACCTCGGGTTTTCTGGTCGCGGGAGCATACGAGCAGTACTTC	CASSTSGFLVAGAYEQYF
TRBV9	NA	TRBJ2-7	15	TGTGCCAGCAGCACCCTCCCGGGCGTGACCTACGAGCAGTACTTC	CASSTLPGVTYEQYF
TRBV10-2	NA	TRBJ2-7	14	TGCGCCAGCCTTAAGGGGGAGAAACTCTACGAGCAGTACTTC	CASLKGEKLYEQYF